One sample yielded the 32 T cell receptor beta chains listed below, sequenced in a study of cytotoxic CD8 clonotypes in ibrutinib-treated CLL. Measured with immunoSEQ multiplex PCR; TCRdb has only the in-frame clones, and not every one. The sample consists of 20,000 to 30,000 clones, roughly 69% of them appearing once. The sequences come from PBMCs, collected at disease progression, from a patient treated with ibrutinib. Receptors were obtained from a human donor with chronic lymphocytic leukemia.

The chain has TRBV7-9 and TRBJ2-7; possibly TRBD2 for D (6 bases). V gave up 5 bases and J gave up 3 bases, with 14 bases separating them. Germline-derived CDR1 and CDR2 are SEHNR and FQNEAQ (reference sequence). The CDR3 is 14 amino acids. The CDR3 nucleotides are TGTGCCAGCAGCGCAGGCGGGACGCTCTACGAGCAGTACTTC. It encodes CASSAGGTLYEQYF.

The CDR3 here is CASSPGGPSSDTQYF. In DNA, the CDR3 is TGTGCCAGCAGCCCAGGGGGCCCTAGCTCAGATACGCAGTATTTT. V gene TRBV7-2 combines with J gene TRBJ2-3; TRBD1 agrees at 8 bases. The CDR3 totals 15 residues. Per germline, CDR1 SGHTA and CDR2 FQGNSA. V was clipped by 5 bases and J by 4 bases; unmatched bases: 8.

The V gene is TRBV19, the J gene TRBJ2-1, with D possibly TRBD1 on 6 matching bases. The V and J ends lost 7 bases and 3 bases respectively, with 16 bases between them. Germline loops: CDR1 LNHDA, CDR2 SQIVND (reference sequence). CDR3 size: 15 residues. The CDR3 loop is CASTPAQGIYNEQFF. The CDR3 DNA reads TGTGCCAGTACACCGGCGCAGGGGATCTACAATGAGCAGTTCTTC. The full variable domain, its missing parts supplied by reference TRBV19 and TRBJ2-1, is DGGITQSPKYLFRKEGQNVTLSCEQNLNHDAMYWYRQDPGQGLRLIYYSQIVNDFQKGDIAEGYSVSREKKESFPLTVTSAQKNPTAFYLCASTPAQGIYNEQFFGPGTRLTVL.

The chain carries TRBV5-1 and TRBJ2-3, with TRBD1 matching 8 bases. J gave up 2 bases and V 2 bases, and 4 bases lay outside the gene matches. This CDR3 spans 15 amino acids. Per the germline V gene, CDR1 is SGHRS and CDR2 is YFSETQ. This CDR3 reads CASSFDRGNTDTQYF. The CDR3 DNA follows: TGCGCCAGCAGCTTTGACAGGGGCAACACAGATACGCAGTATTTT.

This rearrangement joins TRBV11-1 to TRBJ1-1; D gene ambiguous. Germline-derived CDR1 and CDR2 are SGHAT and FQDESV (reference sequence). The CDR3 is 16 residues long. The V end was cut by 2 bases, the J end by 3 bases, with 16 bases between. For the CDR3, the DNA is TGTGCCAGCAGCTTATCCTGGGGATACGAGGACACTGAAGCTTTCTTT. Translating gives CASSLSWGYEDTEAFF. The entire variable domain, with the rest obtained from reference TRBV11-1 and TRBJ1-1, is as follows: EAEVAQSPRYKITEKSQAVAFWCDPISGHATLYWYRQILGQGPELLVQFQDESVVDDSQLPKDRFSAERLKGVDSTLKIQPAELGDSAMYLCASSLSWGYEDTEAFFGQGTRLTVV.

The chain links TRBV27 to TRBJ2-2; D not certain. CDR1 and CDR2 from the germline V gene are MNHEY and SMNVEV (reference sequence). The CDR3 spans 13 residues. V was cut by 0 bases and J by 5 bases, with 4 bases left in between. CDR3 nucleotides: TGTGCCAGCAGTTTATCCCTAACCGGGGAGCTGTTTTTT. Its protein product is CASSLSLTGELFF.

The CDR3 nucleotides are TGTGCCAGCAGGACAGGGTTAAGCAATCAGCCCCAGCATTTT. It encodes CASRTGLSNQPQHF. The rearrangement joins TRBV19 to TRBJ1-5; 8 bases line up with TRBD1. This CDR3 region has 14 residues. Germline trimming cut 9 bases from V and 1 base from J; bases unmatched to any gene: 5. CDR1 LNHDA and CDR2 SQIVND come from the germline V gene (reference sequence).

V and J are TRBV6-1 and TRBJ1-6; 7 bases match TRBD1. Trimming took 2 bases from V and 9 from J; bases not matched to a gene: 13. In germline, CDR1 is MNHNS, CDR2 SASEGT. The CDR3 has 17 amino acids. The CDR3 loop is CASSELGGGERGSPLHF. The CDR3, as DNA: TGTGCCAGCAGTGAACTTGGAGGGGGCGAACGGGGTTCACCCCTCCACTTT.

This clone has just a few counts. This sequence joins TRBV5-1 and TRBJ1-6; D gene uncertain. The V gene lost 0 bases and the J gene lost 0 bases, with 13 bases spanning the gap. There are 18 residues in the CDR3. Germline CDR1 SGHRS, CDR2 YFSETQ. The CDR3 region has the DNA TGCGCCAGCAGCTTGGAGGCAGGCTTTAGCTCCTATAATTCACCCCTCCACTTT. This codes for CASSLEAGFSSYNSPLHF.

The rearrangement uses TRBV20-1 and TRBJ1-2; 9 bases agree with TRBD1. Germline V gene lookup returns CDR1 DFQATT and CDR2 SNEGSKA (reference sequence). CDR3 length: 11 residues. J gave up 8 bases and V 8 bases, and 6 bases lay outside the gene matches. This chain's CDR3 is CSFDRGGGYTF. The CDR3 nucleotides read TGCAGTTTCGACAGGGGGGGAGGCTACACCTTC.

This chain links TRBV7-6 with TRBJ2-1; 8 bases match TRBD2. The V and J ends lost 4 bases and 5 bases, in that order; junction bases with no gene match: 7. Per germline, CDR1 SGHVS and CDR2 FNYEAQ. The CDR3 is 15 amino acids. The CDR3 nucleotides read TGTGCCAGCAGCTCCCCGACGGGGGGGCACAATGAGCAGTTCTTC. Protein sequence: CASSSPTGGHNEQFF.

CDR3 sequence (DNA): TGTGCCAGCAGCTTGGTGTCAATCACCAATGAGCAGTTCTTC. It yields the protein CASSLVSITNEQFF. The genes are TRBV5-6 and TRBJ2-1; D ambiguous. CDR3 length: 14 residues. Germline V lookup: CDR1 SGHDT, CDR2 YYEEEE. With 0 bases removed from V and 6 bases from J, the gap between germline ends came to 10 bases.

CDR3 sequence reads: CASSLYGVPTSGGDEQYF. The CDR3 coding sequence is TGTGCCAGCAGTTTATATGGCGTCCCGACTAGCGGGGGTGACGAGCAGTACTTC. The chain carries TRBV27 and TRBJ2-7; TRBD2 agrees at 12 bases. There are 18 residues in the CDR3. V dropped 1 base and J dropped 5; count of bases not matched to a gene: 12. The germline CDR1 and CDR2 sequences are MNHEY and SMNVEV (reference sequence).

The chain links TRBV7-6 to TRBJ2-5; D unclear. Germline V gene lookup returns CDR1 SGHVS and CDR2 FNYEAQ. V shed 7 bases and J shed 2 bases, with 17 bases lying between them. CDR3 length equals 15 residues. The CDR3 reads CASIAWNGEQETQYF. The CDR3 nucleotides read TGTGCCAGCATAGCTTGGAATGGAGAGCAAGAGACCCAGTACTTC.

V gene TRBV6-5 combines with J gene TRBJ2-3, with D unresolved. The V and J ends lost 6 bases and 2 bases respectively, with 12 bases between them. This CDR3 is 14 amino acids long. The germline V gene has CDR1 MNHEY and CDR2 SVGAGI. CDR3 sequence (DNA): TGTGCCAGCAGCCCGTCGTCCCCCACAGATACGCAGTATTTT. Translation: CASSPSSPTDTQYF.

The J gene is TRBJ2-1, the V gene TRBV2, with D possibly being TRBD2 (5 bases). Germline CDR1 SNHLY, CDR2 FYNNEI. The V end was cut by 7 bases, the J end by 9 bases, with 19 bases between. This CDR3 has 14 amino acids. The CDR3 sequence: CASTRTPLTSEQFF. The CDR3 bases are TGTGCCAGCACCCGGACCCCCCTTACTAGTGAGCAGTTCTTC.

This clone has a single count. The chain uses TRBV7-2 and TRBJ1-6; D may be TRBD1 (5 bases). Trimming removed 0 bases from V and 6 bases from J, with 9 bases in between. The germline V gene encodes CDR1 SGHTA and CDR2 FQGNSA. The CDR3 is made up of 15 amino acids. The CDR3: CASSLAGLLNSPLHF. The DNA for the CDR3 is TGTGCCAGCAGCTTAGCGGGACTGCTTAATTCACCCCTCCACTTT.

The CDR3 reads CASSEGQGSYNEQFF. In DNA, the CDR3 is TGTGCCAGCAGTGAAGGACAGGGGTCCTACAATGAGCAGTTCTTC. The chain carries TRBV6-1 and TRBJ2-1; TRBD1 aligns across 8 bases. Germline-derived CDR1 and CDR2 are MNHNS and SASEGT. The CDR3 covers 15 residues. The V gene end was trimmed by 1 base and the J gene end by 1 base; junction bases not matched to a gene: 0.

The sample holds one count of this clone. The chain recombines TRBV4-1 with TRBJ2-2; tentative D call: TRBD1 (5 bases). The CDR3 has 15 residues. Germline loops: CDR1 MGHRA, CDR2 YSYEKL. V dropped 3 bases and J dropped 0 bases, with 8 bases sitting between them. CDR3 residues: CASSHRVANTGELFF. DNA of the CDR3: TGCGCCAGCAGCCACAGGGTTGCGAACACCGGGGAGCTGTTTTTT.

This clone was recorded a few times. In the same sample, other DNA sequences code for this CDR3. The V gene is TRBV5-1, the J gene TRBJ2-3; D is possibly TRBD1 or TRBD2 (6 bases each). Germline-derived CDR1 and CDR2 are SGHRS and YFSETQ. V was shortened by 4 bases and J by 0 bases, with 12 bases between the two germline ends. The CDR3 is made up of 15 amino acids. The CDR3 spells CASSKEGGSTDTQYF. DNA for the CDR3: TGCGCCAGCAGCAAGGAGGGGGGCAGCACAGATACGCAGTATTTT.

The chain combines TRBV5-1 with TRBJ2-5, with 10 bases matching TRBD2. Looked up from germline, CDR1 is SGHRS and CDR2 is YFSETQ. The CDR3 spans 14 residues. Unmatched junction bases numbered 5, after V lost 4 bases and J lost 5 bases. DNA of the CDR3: TGCGCCAGCAGCACCGGGACTAGCGAGGAGACCCAGTACTTC. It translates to CASSTGTSEETQYF.

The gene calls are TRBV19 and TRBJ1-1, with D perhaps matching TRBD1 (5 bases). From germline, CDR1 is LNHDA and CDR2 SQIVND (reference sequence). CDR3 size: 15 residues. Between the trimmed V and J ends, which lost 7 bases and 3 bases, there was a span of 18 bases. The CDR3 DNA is TGTGCCAGTAAAGAGTCAGGGTTTGGGTACACTGAAGCTTTCTTT. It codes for CASKESGFGYTEAFF. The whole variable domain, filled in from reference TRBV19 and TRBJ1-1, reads DGGITQSPKYLFRKEGQNVTLSCEQNLNHDAMYWYRQDPGQGLRLIYYSQIVNDFQKGDIAEGYSVSREKKESFPLTVTSAQKNPTAFYLCASKESGFGYTEAFFGQGTRLTVV.

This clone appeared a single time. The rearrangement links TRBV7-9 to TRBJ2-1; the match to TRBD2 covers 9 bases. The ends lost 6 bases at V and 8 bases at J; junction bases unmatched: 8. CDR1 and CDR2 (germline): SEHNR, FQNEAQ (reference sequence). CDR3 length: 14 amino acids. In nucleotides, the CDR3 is TGTGCCAGCAGAAGGGCTAGCGGGGACCATGAGCAGTTCTTC. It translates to CASRRASGDHEQFF.

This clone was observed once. The CDR3 loop reads CATRTSGVNNEQFF. The CDR3 DNA is TGTGCCACCCGGACTAGCGGGGTTAACAATGAGCAGTTCTTC. The chain carries TRBV6-6 and TRBJ2-1; 12 bases agree with TRBD2. The CDR3 sequence is 14 residues long. V was clipped by 10 bases and J by 5 bases; unmatched bases: 6. Germline V gene sequence: CDR1 MNHNY, CDR2 SVGAGI (reference sequence).

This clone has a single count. Here the CDR3 reads CASSATGTGNKETQYF. In DNA form, the CDR3 reads TGTGCCAGCAGCGCTACCGGGACAGGGAATAAAGAGACCCAGTACTTC. This chain uses TRBV25-1 with TRBJ2-5; 9 bases align to TRBD1. Germline assignment: CDR1 MGHDK and CDR2 SYGVNS. The CDR3 covers 16 residues. Losses at the gene ends were 6 bases for V and 3 bases for J; bases not matched to a gene: 11.

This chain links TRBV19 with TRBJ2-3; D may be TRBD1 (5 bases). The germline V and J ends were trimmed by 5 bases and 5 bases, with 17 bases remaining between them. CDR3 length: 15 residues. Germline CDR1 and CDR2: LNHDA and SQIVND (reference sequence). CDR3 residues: CASSFRTNTRDTQYF. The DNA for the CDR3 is TGTGCCAGTAGTTTCCGGACAAACACGAGAGATACGCAGTATTTT. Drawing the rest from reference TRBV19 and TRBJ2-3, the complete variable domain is DGGITQSPKYLFRKEGQNVTLSCEQNLNHDAMYWYRQDPGQGLRLIYYSQIVNDFQKGDIAEGYSVSREKKESFPLTVTSAQKNPTAFYLCASSFRTNTRDTQYFGPGTRLTVL.

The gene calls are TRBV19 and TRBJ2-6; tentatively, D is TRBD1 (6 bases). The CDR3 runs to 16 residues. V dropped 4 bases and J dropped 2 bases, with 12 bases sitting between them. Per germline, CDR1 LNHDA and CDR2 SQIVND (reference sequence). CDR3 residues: CASSKTGSAGANVLTF. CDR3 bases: TGTGCCAGTAGTAAGACAGGCTCCGCTGGGGCCAACGTCCTGACTTTC.

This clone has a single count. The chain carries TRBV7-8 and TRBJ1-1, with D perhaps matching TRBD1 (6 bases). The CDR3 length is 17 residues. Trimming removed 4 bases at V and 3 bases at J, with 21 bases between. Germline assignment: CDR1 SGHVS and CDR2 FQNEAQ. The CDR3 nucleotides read TGTGCCAGCAGCTCGCTGGGTCGACTGGAGGGGGACACTGAAGCTTTCTTT. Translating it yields CASSSLGRLEGDTEAFF.

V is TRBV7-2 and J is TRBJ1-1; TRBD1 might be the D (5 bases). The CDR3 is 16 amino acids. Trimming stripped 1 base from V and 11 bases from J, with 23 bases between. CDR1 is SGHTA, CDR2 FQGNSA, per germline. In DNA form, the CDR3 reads TGTGCCAGCAGCTTAGTCGATGGTAGTTTCGGCCAGGGCGCTTTCTTT. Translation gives CASSLVDGSFGQGAFF.

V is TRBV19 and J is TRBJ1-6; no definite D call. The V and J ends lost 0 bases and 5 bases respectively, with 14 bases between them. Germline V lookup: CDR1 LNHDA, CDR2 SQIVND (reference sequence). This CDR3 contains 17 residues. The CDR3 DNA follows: TGTGCCAGTAGTATAGAACTGGGTCGGGCGAATAATTCACCCCTCCACTTT. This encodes CASSIELGRANNSPLHF. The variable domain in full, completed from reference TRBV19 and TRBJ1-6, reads DGGITQSPKYLFRKEGQNVTLSCEQNLNHDAMYWYRQDPGQGLRLIYYSQIVNDFQKGDIAEGYSVSREKKESFPLTVTSAQKNPTAFYLCASSIELGRANNSPLHFGNGTRLTVT.

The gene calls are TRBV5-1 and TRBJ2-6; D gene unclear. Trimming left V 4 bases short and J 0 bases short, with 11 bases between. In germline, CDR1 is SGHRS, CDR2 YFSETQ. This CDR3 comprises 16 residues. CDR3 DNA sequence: TGCGCCAGCAGCCTGCTAGGGTCCTCTGGGGCCAACGTCCTGACTTTC. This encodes CASSLLGSSGANVLTF.

CDR3 sequence reads: CASSLRRGLSSYEQYF. The CDR3 bases are TGTGCCAGCAGCTTGAGAAGGGGTCTAAGCTCCTACGAGCAGTACTTC. This chain connects TRBV5-8 to TRBJ2-7, with D possibly being TRBD1 (5 bases). The CDR3 extends over 16 amino acids. Looked up from germline, CDR1 is SGHTS and CDR2 is YDEGEE. V was cut by 1 base and J by 0 bases, with 14 bases left in between.